What follows describes a single T cell receptor (beta chain). Its antigen is currently not known. Base qualities are not provided; no much larger clone lies one nucleotide away. Healthy HIV-negative adults with no recently reported acute infections or vaccinations were included as donors. Only Caucasian adults living in Nashville, Tennessee, USA were represented among the donors. CD4+ T cells were enriched by magnetic negative selection; naive cells were then positively selected on CD45RA, and the negative fraction formed the memory subset. Blood was collected by leukapheresis, and PBMCs were isolated by Ficoll-Histopaque density gradient centrifugation and then cryopreserved in liquid nitrogen vapor phase. Analytical flow cytometry was used to check the purity and quantity of each magnetically sorted T cell population. Genomic DNA was isolated from each sorted fraction and quantified by UV absorbance on a Nanodrop 2000c.

These data are taken from a study of shared clonotypes between healthy human individuals (dated by TCRdb to the early 2020s). The study in broad terms: A few men and two women, aged 18 to 49 years, made up the cohort. For each donor, three plates each were used for CD4 naive and CD4 memory, two plates were used for CD8 naive, and one plate was used for CD8 memory. Blood TCR repertoires of 5 or 6 healthy adults were deeply sequenced to estimate repertoire size and the extent of clonotype sharing between individuals. Different laboratories and diverse techniques were used to prepare libraries and sequence TCR repertoires, to increase sequencing depth and limit assay-specific biases. Between about 0.9 and 9 billion PBMCs per donor were obtained by leukapheresis. Points the paper makes about the study in general: Rarefaction of sorted-subset datasets indicated incomplete sequencing despite the large sequencing depth. Approximately 4.8% of naive CD4, 3.5% of naive CD8, approximately 2.2% of memory CD4, and approximately 0.39% of memory CD8 clonotypes were shared across a few donors. The genetic and exposure-history diversity represented was limited by the small number of donors. Naive subsets generally had larger estimated clonotype richness than memory subsets. Higher generation probabilities were observed for clonotypes shared by all four sorted-subset donors than for non-shared clonotypes. Sampling was restricted to blood, and TCR repertoires in tissue are likely to differ from TCR repertoires in blood. Pairwise subsampling indicated that sequencing depth was expected to affect the degree of clonotype sharing among donors.

Using the deep immunoSEQ assay, multiplex PCR amplified TCR CDR3 regions from genomic DNA. Genomic DNA extracted from each cell subset was distributed evenly over all wells of several immunoSEQ 96-well plates, and each plate served as one replicate. For sorted subsets, roughly 200 ng of genomic DNA, equivalent to 30,000 or so T cell genomes, went into each replicate PCR. The purified libraries were quantified using a Qubit 3.0 fluorometer, sized with a Bioanalyzer 2100, and then quantified again using the KAPA Library Quantification kit. Every immunoSEQ 96-well plate was sequenced on a dedicated single-read 150-cycle Illumina NextSeq 550 flow cell. The source study handled its data this way. Because only junctional sequences without quality scores were contained in the immunoSEQ output, filtering matching that applied to full-length reads could not be performed. Sequences were annotated with PyIR, a Python wrapper for IgBLAST v1.9, and V/J genes and CDR3 were assigned using IMGT germline references. Reads were removed for weak V/J assignments (E-value above 1e-6), missing CDR3, stop codons, out-of-frame junctions, or ambiguous translated residues. V3J clonotypes were defined as sequences sharing an identical inferred V gene, J gene, and CDR3 amino acid sequence. The percentage overlap between two repertoires was calculated by dividing the number of shared unique clonotypes by the size of the smaller repertoire. RTK rarefaction, the Chao1 estimator, and Recon v2.1 estimates of unobserved clonotypes were used to assess repertoire richness. For all TCRbeta clonotypes obtained by the gDNA method from several donors, generation probabilities were computed with OLGA. This is the immuneACCESS table as TCRdb keeps it, with only in-frame sequences that have V and J called. A part of the clones is gone; compared with another copy, unresolved V genes explain less than half, and the rest is unexplained. D and trimming were read from the DNA, whereas the V and J calls and clone size are those reported in that table. Present in this sample are 2.3 million or so clones, roughly 93% of which were seen just once. The ten largest make up around 0.4% of the sample.

The CDR1 and CDR2 encoded by the germline V gene (reference sequence) are PRHDT and FYEKMQ. Spanning cysteine to phenylalanine, the CDR3 consists of 17 amino acids. Only the CDR3 DNA stays, 51 bases, in frame from base 1. Unmatched junction bases come to 10, with V trimmed by 0 bases and J by 3 bases. The sequenced sample consisted of naive CD4+ T cells from PBMCs. The sample's cell subset or site, from its label and the paper: CD45RA+ positively selected. Recombination linked TRBV13 to TRBJ2-7; 8 bases in the middle match TRBD1. This receptor was obtained from a man between 18 and 35 years old in good health. Some clones in this sample may be carry-over from other donors' samples. The CDR3 has the sequence CASSLGWDRNPGYEQYF. The sequence in DNA is TGTGCCAGCAGCTTAGGTTGGGACAGGAACCCCGGCTACGAGCAGTACTTC.